The 23 T cell receptor beta chains below all came from one sample that was sequenced in a study of T-cell memory formation after mild COVID-19 (dated by TCRdb to the early 2020s). The library was produced with 5' RACE. Sequencing was carried out with an Illumina NovaSeq 6000. The raw public data were reprocessed by TCRdb itself: fastp quality trimming at Q25, MiXCR clonotype calling, in-frame beta chains only. Each CDR3 protein appears once, grouped with its most common genes and DNA. Here the sample has around 200,000 distinct CDR3 sequences; 20% to 25% occur a single time. Clones ranked in the top ten supply more than 20% of the sample. The sample consisted of PBMCs or a T cell subset sorted from them (not recorded which). The receptors were sampled from an adult woman who had mild COVID-19 (a few samples of this study predate the infection). The sample titles of this study are shuffled in the database, so cell type and time point are left out; the donor was told from shared clones.

This chain uses TRBV7-6 with TRBJ2-3, with 12 nucleotides matching TRBD2. Per the germline V gene, CDR1 is SGHVS and CDR2 is FNYEAQ. The CDR3 contains 17 residues. The junction had 7 bases not matched to a gene; V was cut back by 2 bases and J by 4 bases. CDR3 DNA: TGTGCCAGCAGCTTAATTCTAGCGGGGGGGCCGGCAGATACGCAGTATTTT. It is translated as CASSLILAGGPADTQYF.

This chain connects TRBV9 to TRBJ1-1; D gene uncertain. V was clipped by 0 bases and J by 0 bases, with 15 bases between them. Germline loops: CDR1 SGDLS, CDR2 YYNGEE. The length of the CDR3 is 17 residues. The CDR3 spells CASSVEAGMVMNTEAFF. The CDR3 nucleotides are TGTGCCAGCAGCGTAGAGGCAGGAATGGTCATGAACACTGAAGCTTTCTTT. The full variable domain, completed using reference TRBV9 and TRBJ1-1, is DSGVTQTPKHLITATGQRVTLRCSPRSGDLSVYWYQQSLDQGLQFLIQYYNGEERAKGNILERFSAQQFPDLHSELNLSSLELGDSALYFCASSVEAGMVMNTEAFFGQGTRLTVV.

This clonotype occurred a few times. A junction boundary mismatches the germline segment, possibly from a read error. The chain links TRBV7-7 to TRBJ2-3; either TRBD1 or TRBD2 may supply D (5 bases each). Germline lookup yields CDR1 SSHAT and CDR2 FNYEAQ (reference sequence). The CDR3 covers 14 residues. CDR3 DNA sequence: TGTGCTAGCAGCAAGGGACCCTCGGGAGATACGCAGTATTTT. Its protein product is CASSKGPSGDTQYF.

This clonotype was recorded a few times. The V call is TRBV7-9, the J call TRBJ1-1, with a weak D call TRBD1 (6 bases). V lost 5 bases, J lost 1 base, and 8 bases lay in between. Per germline, CDR1 SEHNR and CDR2 FQNEAQ (reference sequence). The CDR3 is made up of 13 amino acids. CDR3 bases: TGTGCCAGCAGCCGACAGGAGAACACTGAAGCTTTCTTT. Its translation is CASSRQENTEAFF.

This clonotype occurred a few times. The chain is built from TRBV20-1 and TRBJ1-2, with no clear D. CDR1 and CDR2 from the germline V gene are DFQATT and SNEGSKA (reference sequence). The CDR3 loop spans 10 amino acids. Written as DNA, the CDR3 is TGCAGCCCGTCCCAGTATGGCTACACCTTC. Translation: CSPSQYGYTF.

This clonotype was seen only a few times. V gene TRBV29-1 combines with J gene TRBJ1-1; TRBD1 is a possible D gene (5 bases). V was cut by 6 bases and J by 0 bases, with 5 bases left in between. The CDR3 has 11 residues. Germline CDR1 is SQVTM and CDR2 is ANQGSEA. In DNA, the CDR3 is TGCAGCGTGACAGTGAACACTGAAGCTTTCTTT. It encodes CSVTVNTEAFF.

The rearrangement links TRBV7-6 to TRBJ1-3, with TRBD1 matching 7 bases. V was clipped by 5 bases and J by 0 bases; unmatched bases: 7. Germline V gene data show CDR1 as SGHVS and CDR2 as FNYEAQ. CDR3 length equals 16 residues. The CDR3 coding sequence is TGTGCCAGCAGCCCAGGGACAGCGAGCTCTGGAAACACCATATATTTT. Residues: CASSPGTASSGNTIYF.

This chain uses TRBV7-9 with TRBJ2-1; TRBD1 agrees at 8 bases. The germline gives CDR1 SEHNR, CDR2 FQNEAQ (reference sequence). This CDR3 is 17 amino acids long. With 3 bases clipped from V and 3 bases from J, the junction kept 10 bases outside the gene matches. As DNA, the CDR3 is TGTGCCAGCAGCTTTGAAAACCTCGGGACAGGCTACAATGAGCAGTTCTTC. Its translation is CASSFENLGTGYNEQFF.

V usage is TRBV5-6 and J usage is TRBJ1-6; TRBD1 agrees at 9 bases. The CDR3 is 16 residues long. CDR1 SGHDT and CDR2 YYEEEE come from the germline V gene. The J segment lost 10 bases and the V segment lost 4 bases, leaving 12 bases of the junction unmatched. The CDR3 DNA reads as TGTGCCAGCAGCCCTTTCCCGACAGGGGGAGGGTCACCCCTCCACTTT. The encoded protein is CASSPFPTGGGSPLHF.

The chain has TRBV5-1 and TRBJ1-1; D is perhaps TRBD1 (5 bases). V was pared by 0 bases and J by 6 bases, with 15 bases between. Germline V CDR1 and CDR2: SGHRS, YFSETQ. This CDR3 region has 15 residues. CDR3 DNA sequence: TGCGCCAGCAGCTTGGAAGGGGACCTTGTCGCTGAAGCTTTCTTT. As protein: CASSLEGDLVAEAFF. The entire variable domain, with the rest obtained from reference TRBV5-1 and TRBJ1-1, is as follows: KAGVTQTPRYLIKTRGQQVTLSCSPISGHRSVSWYQQTPGQGLQFLFEYFSETQRNKGNFPGRFSGRQFSNSRSEMNVSTLELGDSALYLCASSLEGDLVAEAFFGQGTRLTVV.

The chain uses TRBV6-1 and TRBJ1-1; no definite D call. Germline V CDR1 and CDR2: MNHNS, SASEGT. This CDR3 contains 11 residues. The ends were cut back, 6 bases at V and 8 bases at J, with 10 bases in the middle. The CDR3 sequence is CASRAGLEAFF. As DNA, the CDR3 is TGTGCCAGCAGGGCCGGCCTGGAAGCTTTCTTT.

This clonotype was seen a few times. The V and J genes are TRBV19 and TRBJ1-1; D remains unclear. The germline V and J ends were trimmed by 3 bases and 10 bases, with 18 bases remaining between them. This CDR3 region has 14 residues. The V gene's germline CDR1 is LNHDA and CDR2 SQIVND (reference sequence). CDR3 nucleotides: TGTGCCAGTAGTATGGATGACACGAAATTGGTAGCTTTCTTT. This gives the protein CASSMDDTKLVAFF.

This clonotype was observed a few times. The chain is built from TRBV29-1 and TRBJ2-1; perhaps TRBD2 as D (6 bases). Looked up from germline, CDR1 is SQVTM and CDR2 is ANQGSEA. CDR3 length equals 14 residues. The ends were cut back, 3 bases at V and 3 bases at J, with 12 bases in the middle. CDR3 DNA: TGCAGCGTTGAGGGCGGGGAAATCTACAATGAGCAGTTCTTC. This encodes CSVEGGEIYNEQFF.

This clonotype occurred a few times. This chain links TRBV6-6 with TRBJ1-2, with D maybe TRBD1 (5 bases). V was pared by 5 bases and J by 0 bases, with 16 bases between. Per germline, CDR1 MNHNY and CDR2 SVGAGI (reference sequence). The CDR3 contains 16 residues. The CDR3 sequence is CASSALGDRANYGYTF. DNA of the CDR3: TGTGCCAGCAGTGCCCTAGGGGATAGAGCTAACTATGGCTACACCTTC.

V is TRBV18 and J is TRBJ2-7, with unresolved D. The CDR3 is 13 amino acids. Germline-derived CDR1 and CDR2 are KGHSH and LQKENI. Trimming removed 2 bases at V and 2 bases at J, with 7 bases between. Here the CDR3 reads CASSPWDTYEQYF. In DNA, the CDR3 is TGTGCCAGCTCACCATGGGATACCTACGAGCAGTACTTC.

This chain links TRBV20-1 with TRBJ2-7; 10 bases are a match to TRBD2. Per germline, CDR1 DFQATT and CDR2 SNEGSKA (reference sequence). After removal of 0 bases from V and 4 bases from J, the junction contained 6 bases not matched to a gene. The CDR3 has 15 residues. This chain's CDR3 is CSARDRAGGGYEQYF. Here the CDR3 DNA reads TGCAGTGCTAGAGACCGAGCGGGAGGGGGATACGAGCAGTACTTC.

CDR3 in DNA: TGTGCCAGCAGCTACACTGTGGGACATGCCTATGGCTACACCTTC. Amino acid sequence: CASSYTVGHAYGYTF. The rearrangement uses TRBV7-9 and TRBJ1-2, with D possibly TRBD1 on 6 matching bases. This CDR3 is built from 15 residues. Trimming removed 4 bases at V and 4 bases at J, with 16 bases between. From germline, CDR1 is SEHNR and CDR2 FQNEAQ (reference sequence). The complete variable domain, with remaining parts taken from reference TRBV7-9 and TRBJ1-2, reads DTGVSQNPRHKITKRGQNVTFRCDPISEHNRLYWYRQTLGQGPEFLTYFQNEAQLEKSRLLSDRFSAERPKGSFSTLEIQRTEQGDSAMYLCASSYTVGHAYGYTFGSGTRLTVV.

This clonotype was counted a few times. This chain links TRBV12-3 or TRBV12-4 with TRBJ2-1, with TRBD1 matching 9 bases. V shed 5 bases and J 2 bases; nucleotides not matched to a gene: 4. This CDR3 region has 15 residues. The CDR3 DNA reads as TGTGCCAGCAGTCATGGGACAGGGACCTACAATGAGCAGTTCTTC. Its protein product is CASSHGTGTYNEQFF.

This clonotype has only one observation. The gene calls are TRBV12-3 or TRBV12-4 and TRBJ2-1; D gene unclear. V gave up 2 bases and J gave up 12 bases, with 17 bases separating them. The CDR3 length is 14 residues. The CDR3: CASSLTRLQTGQFF. DNA of the CDR3: TGTGCCAGCAGTTTAACGAGACTCCAGACCGGGCAGTTCTTC.

This clonotype was seen a few times. This chain connects TRBV7-2 to TRBJ2-3, with a possible D match to TRBD1 (6 bases). V was clipped by 0 bases and J by 4 bases, with 11 bases between them. This CDR3 has 15 amino acids. Per germline, CDR1 SGHTA and CDR2 FQGNSA. The CDR3 DNA reads as TGTGCCAGCAGCTTAGCGCGCTCAGGGGCAGATACGCAGTATTTT. It specifies CASSLARSGADTQYF. Supplemented by reference TRBV7-2 and TRBJ2-3, the full variable domain reads GAGVSQSPSNKVTEKGKDVELRCDPISGHTALYWYRQSLGQGLEFLIYFQGNSAPDKSGLPSDRFSAERTGGSVSTLTIQRTQQEDSAVYLCASSLARSGADTQYFGPGTRLTVL.

The chain couples TRBV12-3 or TRBV12-4 to TRBJ2-7; TRBD2 agrees at 9 bases. V dropped 5 bases and J dropped 1; count of bases not matched to a gene: 9. There are 16 residues in the CDR3. The CDR3 spells CASSLGLAQPSYEQYF. The CDR3 region has the DNA TGTGCCAGCAGTCTTGGACTAGCGCAACCATCCTACGAGCAGTACTTC.

This chain uses TRBV6-2 or TRBV6-3 with TRBJ1-1; no clear D gene. Germline V CDR1 and CDR2: MNHEY, SVGEGT. V shed 4 bases and J shed 0 bases, with 12 bases lying between them. CDR3 length equals 15 residues. The CDR3 DNA is TGTGCCAGCAGTTGGGGTATTAGGGTGAACACTGAAGCTTTCTTT. Translated, it gives CASSWGIRVNTEAFF.

This sequence joins TRBV7-6 and TRBJ2-7; the match to TRBD1 covers 9 bases. The V and J ends lost 4 bases and 5 bases, in that order; junction bases with no gene match: 3. CDR1 is SGHVS and CDR2 is FNYEAQ in the germline V gene. There are 13 residues in the CDR3. The CDR3 spells CASSWDRDDEQYF. Written as DNA, the CDR3 is TGTGCCAGCAGCTGGGACAGGGACGACGAGCAGTACTTC.